This T cell receptor beta chain was retrieved from a study of shared clonotypes between healthy human individuals. Study outcomes and limitations: Memory subsets had estimated richness that was generally smaller than that of naive subsets.

A split of CD4+ cells into CD45RA+ naive and CD45RA-negative memory subsets was performed. Some clones are missing from TCRdb's copy, which holds only in-frame ones; the method was immunoSEQ multiplex PCR. The table includes roughly 2.4 million clones, around 95% detected once. Trimming pared 10 bases from V and 0 bases from J, leaving 10 bases between. CDR1 and CDR2 (germline): ENHRY, SYGVKD. The CDR3 loop spans 13 amino acids. As to this clone: Antigen specificity is unknown.

This chain links TRBV10-3 with TRBJ1-3; D remains ambiguous. This receptor was taken from a man between 18 and 29 years old in good health. Input material: naive CD4+ T cells sorted from blood. The subset denotes: CD45RA+ positively selected. CDR3 residues: CASAASSGNTIYF. DNA for the CDR3: TGTGCCAGCGCCGCGAGCTCTGGAAACACCATATATTTT.